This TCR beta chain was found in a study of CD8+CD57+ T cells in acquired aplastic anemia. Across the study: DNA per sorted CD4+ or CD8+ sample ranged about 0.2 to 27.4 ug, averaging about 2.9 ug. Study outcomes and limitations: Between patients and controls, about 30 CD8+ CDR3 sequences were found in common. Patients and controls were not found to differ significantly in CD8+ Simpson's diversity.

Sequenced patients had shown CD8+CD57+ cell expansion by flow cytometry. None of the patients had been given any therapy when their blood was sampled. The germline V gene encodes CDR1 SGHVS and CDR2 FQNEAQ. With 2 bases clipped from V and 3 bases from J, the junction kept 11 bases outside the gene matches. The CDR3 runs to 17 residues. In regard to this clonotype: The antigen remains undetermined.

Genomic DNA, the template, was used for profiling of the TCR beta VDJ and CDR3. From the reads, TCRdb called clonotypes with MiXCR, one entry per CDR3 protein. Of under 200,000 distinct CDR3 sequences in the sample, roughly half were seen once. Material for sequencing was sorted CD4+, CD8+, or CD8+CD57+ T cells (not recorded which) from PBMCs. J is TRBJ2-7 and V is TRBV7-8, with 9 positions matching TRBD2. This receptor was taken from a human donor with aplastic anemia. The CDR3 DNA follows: TGTGCCAGCAGCTTACGCGGGGGGGCCCCGGGAGACTACGAGCAGTACTTC. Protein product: CASSLRGGAPGDYEQYF.